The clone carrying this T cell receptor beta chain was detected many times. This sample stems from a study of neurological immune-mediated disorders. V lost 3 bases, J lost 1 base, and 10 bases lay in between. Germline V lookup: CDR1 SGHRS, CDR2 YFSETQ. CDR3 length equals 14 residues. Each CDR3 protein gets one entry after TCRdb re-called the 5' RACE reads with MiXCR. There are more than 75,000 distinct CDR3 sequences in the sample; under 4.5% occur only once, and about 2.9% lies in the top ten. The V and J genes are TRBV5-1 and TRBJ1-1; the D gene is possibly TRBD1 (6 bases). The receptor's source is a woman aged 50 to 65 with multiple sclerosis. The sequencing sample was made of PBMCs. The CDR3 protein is CASSWGHANTEAFF. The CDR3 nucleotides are TGCGCCAGCAGCTGGGGACACGCGAACACTGAAGCTTTCTTT.